This is a list of T cell receptor beta chains from one sample in a study of technical replicates of blood from several donors. Here immunoSEQ multiplex PCR was the method, and the copy in TCRdb shows in-frame clones only, minus some. In the table there are tens of thousands of clones, around 97% of which are singletons. Source material: T cells isolated from PBMCs. These receptors all come from a human donor in good health. Both conserved end residues are part of each CDR3. A D gene is named only where the DNA matches it firmly.

V gene	J gene	D gene	CDR3 protein	CDR3 DNA
TRBV30	TRBJ1-1	.	CAWSLGRSEAFF	TGTGCCTGGAGTTTGGGGAGGTCTGAAGCTTTCTTT
TRBV4-3	TRBJ2-5	.	CASSQVLGEWETQYF	TGCGCCAGCAGCCAAGTATTAGGGGAATGGGAGACCCAGTACTTC
TRBV7-9	TRBJ2-4	TRBD1	CASSTGQGKDIQYF	TGTGCCAGCAGCACCGGACAGGGAAAAGACATTCAGTACTTC
TRBV2	TRBJ1-5	TRBD1	CASIEDRVSNQPQHF	TGTGCCAGCATTGAGGACAGGGTTAGCAATCAGCCCCAGCATTTT
TRBV5-1	TRBJ2-3	TRBD2	CASSLAVAGSTDTQYF	TGCGCCAGCAGTCTAGCCGTAGCGGGGAGCACAGATACGCAGTATTTT
TRBV18	TRBJ2-1	TRBD2	CASSPRGLATYNEQFF	TGTGCCAGCTCACCAAGGGGACTAGCAACCTACAATGAGCAGTTCTTC
TRBV6-5	TRBJ2-7	.	CASSYMGWSYEQYF	TGTGCCAGCAGTTACATGGGCTGGTCCTACGAGCAGTACTTC
TRBV19	TRBJ1-1	.	CAGQAKDTEAFF	TGTGCCGGCCAGGCCAAGGACACTGAAGCTTTCTTT
TRBV7-9	TRBJ2-3	.	CASSLEQGTQYF	TGTGCCAGCAGCTTAGAGCAGGGTACGCAGTATTTT
TRBV29-1	TRBJ2-5	TRBD1	CSVGEGQGRETQYF	TGCAGCGTTGGAGAGGGACAGGGCCGTGAGACCCAGTACTTC
TRBV11-2	TRBJ1-1	.	CASSLTEMNTEAFF	TGTGCCAGCAGCTTAACTGAGATGAACACTGAAGCTTTCTTT
TRBV4-1	TRBJ1-2	TRBD1	CASRDRGNYGYTF	TGCGCCAGCAGGGACAGGGGAAACTATGGCTACACCTTC
TRBV7-2	TRBJ1-1	.	CASSLGGGRAFF	TGTGCCAGCAGCTTAGGGGGGGGGAGAGCTTTCTTT
TRBV21-1	TRBJ1-1	.	CASSNGQEGLDEAFF	TGTGCCAGCAGCAATGGACAGGAAGGCCTCGATGAAGCTTTCTTT
TRBV10-3	TRBJ2-7	.	CAISKGSEYEQYF	TGTGCCATCAGCAAGGGGTCCGAGTACGAGCAGTACTTC